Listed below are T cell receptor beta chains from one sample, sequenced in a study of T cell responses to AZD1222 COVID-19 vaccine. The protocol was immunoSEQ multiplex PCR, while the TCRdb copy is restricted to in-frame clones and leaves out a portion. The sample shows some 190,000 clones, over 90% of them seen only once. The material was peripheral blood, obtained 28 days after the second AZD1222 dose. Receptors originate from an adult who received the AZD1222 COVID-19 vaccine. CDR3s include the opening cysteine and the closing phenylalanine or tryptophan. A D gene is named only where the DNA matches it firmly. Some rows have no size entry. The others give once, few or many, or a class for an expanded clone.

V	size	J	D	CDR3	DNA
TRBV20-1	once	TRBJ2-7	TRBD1	CSASQQGQQYF	TGCAGTGCTAGCCAACAGGGGCAGCAGTACTTC
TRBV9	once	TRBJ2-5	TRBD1	CASSVTDRVGGTDQETQYF	TGTGCCAGCAGCGTGACGGACAGGGTTGGCGGAACGGACCAAGAGACCCAGTACTTC
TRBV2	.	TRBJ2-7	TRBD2	CASRLGGEPLYEQYF	TGTGCCAGCAGGCTGGGGGGGGAGCCCTTATACGAGCAGTACTTC
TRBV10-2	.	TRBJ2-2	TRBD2	CASSDPGLAGVGNTGELFF	TGCGCCAGCAGTGACCCGGGACTAGCGGGAGTGGGGAACACCGGGGAGCTGTTTTTT
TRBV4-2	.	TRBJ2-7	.	CASSQELVQIYEQYF	TGTGCCAGCAGCCAAGAGTTGGTGCAGATCTACGAGCAGTACTTC
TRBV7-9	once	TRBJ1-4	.	CASSLGRGNGEKLFF	TGTGCCAGCAGCTTAGGGCGTGGGAACGGTGAAAAACTGTTTTTT
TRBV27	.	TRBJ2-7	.	CASSLYYGGPYEQYF	TGTGCCAGCAGCCTCTACTATGGGGGCCCCTACGAGCAGTACTTC
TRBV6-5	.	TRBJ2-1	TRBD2	CASRREGPDEQFF	TGTGCCAGCAGGCGGGAGGGCCCCGATGAGCAGTTCTTC
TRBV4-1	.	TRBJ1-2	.	CASSQSRGGRIDGYTF	TGCGCCAGCAGCCAGTCCCGGGGGGGGCGCATAGATGGCTACACCTTC
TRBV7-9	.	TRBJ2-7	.	CASSSSGSLTPYEQYF	TGTGCCAGCAGTTCCTCCGGGTCCCTGACTCCATACGAGCAGTACTTC
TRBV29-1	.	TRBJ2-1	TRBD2	CSVDTGLAETYNEQFF	TGCAGCGTAGATACGGGACTAGCGGAGACATACAATGAGCAGTTCTTC
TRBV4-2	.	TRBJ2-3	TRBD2	CASRLAGASTDTQYF	TGTGCCAGCCGCCTAGCGGGGGCCAGCACAGATACGCAGTATTTT
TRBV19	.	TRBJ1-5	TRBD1	CASSVLRDRGYQPQHF	TGTGCCAGTAGTGTACTCCGGGACAGGGGATATCAGCCCCAGCATTTT
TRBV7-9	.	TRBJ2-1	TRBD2	CASSLASSGKNNEQFF	TGTGCCAGCAGCTTAGCTTCCAGCGGGAAGAACAATGAGCAGTTCTTC
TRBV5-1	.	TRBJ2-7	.	CASSFPGYHEQYF	TGCGCCAGCAGCTTCCCGGGGTACCACGAGCAGTACTTC
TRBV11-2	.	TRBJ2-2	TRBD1	CASSHHRGINTGELFF	TGTGCCAGCAGCCACCACAGGGGGATTAACACCGGGGAGCTGTTTTTT
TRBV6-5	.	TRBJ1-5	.	CASRGKSNQPQHF	TGTGCCAGCAGGGGGAAGAGTAATCAGCCCCAGCATTTT
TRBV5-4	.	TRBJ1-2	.	CASRLGGGDSYGYTF	TGTGCCAGCCGCCTGGGGGGGGGAGATAGCTATGGCTACACCTTC
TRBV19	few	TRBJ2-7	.	CASKVRAQGPDEQYF	TGTGCCAGTAAAGTAAGGGCCCAGGGGCCTGACGAGCAGTACTTC
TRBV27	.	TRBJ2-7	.	CASRAALGYEQYF	TGTGCCAGCAGGGCAGCCCTTGGCTACGAGCAGTACTTC
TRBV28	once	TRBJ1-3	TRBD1	CASSSGQSRNTIYF	TGTGCCAGCAGTTCGGGACAGAGCAGAAACACCATATATTTT
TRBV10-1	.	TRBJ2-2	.	CASSAGLAGELFF	TGCGCCAGCAGTGCCGGGTTGGCCGGGGAGCTGTTTTTT
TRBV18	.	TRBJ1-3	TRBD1	CASSPSHRDSAF	TGTGCCAGCTCACCGTCCCACCGGGACAGTGCCTTT
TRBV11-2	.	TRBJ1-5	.	CASSLVGGAGQPQHF	TGTGCCAGCAGCTTAGTTGGAGGAGCGGGTCAGCCCCAGCATTTT
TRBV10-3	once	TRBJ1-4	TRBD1	CAISTQGAGEKLFF	TGTGCCATCAGTACACAGGGGGCAGGGGAAAAACTGTTTTTT
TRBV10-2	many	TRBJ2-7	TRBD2	CASSDLAESSYEQYF	TGCGCCAGCAGTGACCTAGCGGAGAGCTCCTACGAGCAGTACTTC
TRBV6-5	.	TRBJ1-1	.	CASRRAGTEAFF	TGTGCCAGCAGGCGCGCCGGGACTGAAGCTTTCTTT
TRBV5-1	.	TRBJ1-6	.	CASRAPESSYNSPLHF	TGCGCCAGCAGGGCCCCCGAAAGCTCCTATAATTCACCCCTCCACTTT
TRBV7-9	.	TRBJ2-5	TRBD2	CASSRGLAGGETQYF	TGTGCCAGCAGCAGAGGACTAGCGGGGGGAGAGACCCAGTACTTC
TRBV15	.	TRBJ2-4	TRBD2	CATALVAGGAKNIQYF	TGTGCCACTGCATTGGTAGCGGGGGGAGCCAAAAACATTCAGTACTTC
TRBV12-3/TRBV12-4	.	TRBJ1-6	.	CASSPFEYSPLHF	TGTGCCAGCAGTCCCTTCGAATATTCACCCCTCCACTTT
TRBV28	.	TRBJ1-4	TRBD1	CASSKTGTANEKLFF	TGTGCCAGCAGCAAAACCGGGACAGCGAATGAAAAACTGTTTTTT
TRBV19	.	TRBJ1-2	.	CASSNGGYTF	TGTGCCAGTAGTAATGGTGGCTACACCTTC
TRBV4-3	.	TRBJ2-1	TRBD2	CASSQAQLAGGSREQFF	TGCGCCAGCAGCCAGGCTCAACTAGCGGGGGGTTCTCGTGAGCAGTTCTTC
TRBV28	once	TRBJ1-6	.	CASGPVEGSSYNSPLHF	TGTGCCAGCGGTCCGGTAGAGGGGAGCTCCTATAATTCACCCCTCCACTTT
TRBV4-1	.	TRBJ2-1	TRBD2	CASSPTSGRAIDEQFF	TGCGCCAGCAGCCCGACGAGCGGGAGGGCCATCGATGAGCAGTTCTTC
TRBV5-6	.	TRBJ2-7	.	CASSLILLNGDEQYF	TGTGCCAGCAGCTTGATACTCCTAAACGGGGACGAGCAGTACTTC
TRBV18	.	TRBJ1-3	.	CASSPPARSGNTIYF	TGTGCCAGCTCACCACCGGCAAGATCTGGAAACACCATATATTTT
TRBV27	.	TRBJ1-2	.	CASTRRGAANYGYTF	TGTGCCAGCACCCGCAGGGGCGCTGCTAACTATGGCTACACCTTC
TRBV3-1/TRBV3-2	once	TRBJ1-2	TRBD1	CASSQVRDRVSRTF	TGTGCCAGCAGCCAAGTTAGGGACAGGGTTTCAAGGACCTTC
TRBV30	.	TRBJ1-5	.	CAWSVKGNQPQHF	TGTGCCTGGAGTGTAAAAGGGAATCAGCCCCAGCATTTT
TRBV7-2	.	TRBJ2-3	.	CASSLAFTTDTQYF	TGTGCCAGCAGCTTAGCGTTCACCACAGATACGCAGTATTTT
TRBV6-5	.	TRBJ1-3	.	CASLRRGDTIYF	TGTGCCAGCCTACGGAGGGGCGACACCATATATTTT
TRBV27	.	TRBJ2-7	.	CASSSAGTPAYEQYF	TGTGCCAGCAGTTCTGCCGGGACTCCTGCCTACGAGCAGTACTTC
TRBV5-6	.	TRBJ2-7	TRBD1	CASSLNDHRGSYEQYF	TGTGCCAGCAGCTTAAACGACCACAGGGGTTCCTACGAGCAGTACTTC
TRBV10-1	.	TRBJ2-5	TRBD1	CASSNGQGGIEETQYF	TGCGCCAGCAGTAATGGACAGGGGGGGATCGAAGAGACCCAGTACTTC
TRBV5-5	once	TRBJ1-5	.	CASSPTVDQPQHF	TGTGCCAGCAGCCCGACGGTTGATCAGCCCCAGCATTTT
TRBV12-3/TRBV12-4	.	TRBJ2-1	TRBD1	CASSPADRGRLF	TGTGCCAGCAGTCCCGCCGACAGGGGAAGGCTCTTC